Following are 10 T cell receptor beta chains from one sample sequenced in a study of cytomegalovirus exposure and HLA in healthy donors. PCR primers comprised 60 Vbeta and 13 Jbeta primers. Assay: immunoSEQ multiplex PCR; the TCRdb copy retains only in-frame clones and omits some. The sample holds 120,000 to 150,000 clones; approximately 82% are singletons and the top ten take around 3.4%. The sequenced sample was PBMCs. The receptors originated from a man aged 35-49 years in good health and CMV-seronegative.

The chain couples TRBV27 to TRBJ2-1; tentative D call: TRBD2 (5 bases). CDR3 size: 14 residues. Germline assignment: CDR1 MNHEY and CDR2 SMNVEV (reference sequence). V gave up 7 bases and J gave up 2 bases, with 12 bases separating them. The DNA for the CDR3 is TGTGCCAGCACCCTTACCGGGGCCTACAATGAGCAGTTCTTC. Its protein is CASTLTGAYNEQFF.

The rearrangement links TRBV28 to TRBJ1-3; 9 nucleotides match TRBD1. With 2 bases clipped from V and 4 bases from J, the junction kept 6 bases outside the gene matches. The CDR3 has 16 residues. Germline-derived CDR1 and CDR2 are MDHEN and SYDVKM. CDR3 residues: CASSLAGQGFGNTIYF. The CDR3, as DNA: TGTGCCAGCAGTTTAGCCGGACAGGGGTTCGGAAACACCATATATTTT.

The V call is TRBV7-2, the J call TRBJ1-5, with 7 bases that match TRBD1. CDR1 and CDR2 (germline): SGHTA, FQGNSA. The CDR3 spans 18 residues. Unmatched junction bases numbered 11, after V lost 2 bases and J lost 1 base. CDR3 in DNA: TGTGCCAGCAGCTTACCCTCTCTGACAGGGAGGAGCAATCAGCCCCAGCATTTT. Protein product: CASSLPSLTGRSNQPQHF.

The DNA of the CDR3 is TGTGCCAGTAGTGTCAGGGACAGCCTTCCTGGAAACACCATATATTTT. Protein product: CASSVRDSLPGNTIYF. This chain uses TRBV19 with TRBJ1-3, with 7 positions matching TRBD1. The CDR3 extends over 16 amino acids. J was trimmed by 2 bases and V by 5 bases; bases with no gene match: 9. Germline values: CDR1 LNHDA, CDR2 SQIVND (reference sequence).

The genes are TRBV4-3 and TRBJ2-2; D perhaps matches TRBD2 (6 bases). The germline V and J ends were trimmed by 1 base and 1 base, with 10 bases remaining between them. Germline V gene sequence: CDR1 LGHNA, CDR2 YSLEER. The CDR3 consists of 16 residues. As DNA, the CDR3 is TGCGCCAGCAGCCAAGGAATAGCGGAGAACACCGGGGAGCTGTTTTTT. Its protein is CASSQGIAENTGELFF.

This clone has more than one count but fewer than ten. The V gene is TRBV7-8, the J gene TRBJ1-2; D not resolved. CDR1 and CDR2 (germline): SGHVS, FQNEAQ. Trimming took off 1 base at V and 4 bases at J, with 16 bases between the two ends. There are 16 residues in the CDR3. The CDR3 loop reads CASSLESPGGPYGYTF. The CDR3, as DNA: TGTGCCAGCAGCTTAGAGTCCCCTGGAGGACCCTATGGCTACACCTTC.

The chain recombines TRBV27 with TRBJ2-3; D is unclear. Trimming cost V 5 bases and J 0 bases, with 6 bases left between them. Per germline, CDR1 MNHEY and CDR2 SMNVEV (reference sequence). There are 13 residues in the CDR3. This CDR3 is CASSISSTDTQYF. CDR3 DNA: TGTGCCAGCAGTATCTCTAGCACAGATACGCAGTATTTT.

Points on this clone: A read error may account for a junction end that differs from germline. V is TRBV7-2 and J is TRBJ1-2; weak D call: TRBD1 (5 bases). CDR1 and CDR2 from the germline V gene are SGHTA and FQGNSA. This CDR3 comprises 12 residues. CDR3 coding DNA: TGTGCCAGCACTCCACCAGGGAACGTTCAAGCCTTC. The encoded protein is CASTPPGNVQAF.

This chain connects TRBV25-1 to TRBJ1-1; D is perhaps TRBD1 (5 bases). CDR3 size: 13 residues. V was clipped by 6 bases and J by 5 bases, with 13 bases between them. Germline CDR1 reads MGHDK; CDR2 reads SYGVNS. The CDR3 is CASSGGTVTEAFF. CDR3 bases: TGTGCCAGCAGCGGGGGGACGGTAACTGAAGCTTTCTTT.

V is TRBV1 and J is TRBJ1-2; the table's D call, TRBD1, has no DNA check behind it. TRBV1 is noted as a pseudogene. The CDR3 spans 15 residues. Written as DNA, the CDR3 is TGCACCAGCAGCCAAGAAGGACAGGGTAACCATGGCTACACCTTC. It codes for CTSSQEGQGNHGYTF.